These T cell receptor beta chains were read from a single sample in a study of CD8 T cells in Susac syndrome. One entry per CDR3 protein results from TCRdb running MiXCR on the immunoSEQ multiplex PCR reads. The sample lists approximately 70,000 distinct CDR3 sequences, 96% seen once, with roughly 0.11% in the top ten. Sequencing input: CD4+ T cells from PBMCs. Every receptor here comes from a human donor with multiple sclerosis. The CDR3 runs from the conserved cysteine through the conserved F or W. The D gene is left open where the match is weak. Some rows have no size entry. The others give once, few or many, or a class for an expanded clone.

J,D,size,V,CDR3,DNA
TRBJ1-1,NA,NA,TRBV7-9,CASSSYEAFF,TGTGCCAGCAGCTCGTACGAAGCTTTCTTT
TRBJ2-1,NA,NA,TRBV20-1,CSARAPTIYEQFF,TGCAGTGCTAGGGCCCCGACAATCTATGAGCAGTTCTTC
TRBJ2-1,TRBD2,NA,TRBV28,CASSSISAGGPYNEQFF,TGTGCCAGCAGTTCGATCTCAGCGGGGGGGCCTTACAATGAGCAGTTCTTC
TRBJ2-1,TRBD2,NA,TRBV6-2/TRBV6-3,CASRERGGWRNEQFF,TGTGCCAGCAGGGAGCGGGGGGGCTGGCGGAATGAGCAGTTCTTC
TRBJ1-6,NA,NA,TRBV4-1,CASSQIPTGHSPLHF,TGCGCCAGCAGCCAGATCCCGACAGGACATTCACCCCTCCACTTT
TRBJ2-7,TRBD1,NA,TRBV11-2,CASSLGQSSSYEQYF,TGTGCCAGCAGCCTGGGACAGTCGAGCTCCTACGAGCAGTACTTC
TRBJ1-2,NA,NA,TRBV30,CAWRKSGTLPGYTF,TGTGCCTGGAGGAAGTCCGGGACCCTCCCCGGCTACACCTTC
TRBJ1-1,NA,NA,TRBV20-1,CSATNSGPPATEAFF,TGCAGTGCTACCAACAGCGGGCCCCCAGCGACTGAAGCTTTCTTT
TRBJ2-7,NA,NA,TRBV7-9,CASSWGDSSYEQYF,TGTGCCAGCAGCTGGGGGGACTCTTCCTACGAGCAGTACTTC
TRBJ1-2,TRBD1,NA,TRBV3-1,CASSQAGGSPYGYTF,TGTGCCAGCAGCCAAGCAGGGGGTAGTCCCTATGGCTACACCTTC
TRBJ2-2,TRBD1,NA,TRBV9,CASSTTGGTGELFF,TGTGCCAGCAGCACCACAGGGGGCACCGGGGAGCTGTTTTTT
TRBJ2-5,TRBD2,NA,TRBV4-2,CASSQDQWLAGGQETQYF,TGTGCCAGCAGCCAAGATCAGTGGCTAGCGGGGGGCCAAGAGACCCAGTACTTC
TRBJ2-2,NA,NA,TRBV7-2,CASSQTHPPQFF,TGTGCCAGCAGCCAGACGCATCCCCCGCAGTTTTTT
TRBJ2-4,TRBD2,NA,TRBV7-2,CASSLGAGGSRNIQYF,TGTGCCAGCAGCTTAGGTGCGGGGGGCTCTAGGAACATTCAGTACTTC
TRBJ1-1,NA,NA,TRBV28,CASSTLPGRGGTEAFF,TGTGCCAGCAGTACCCTCCCGGGACGGGGAGGGACTGAAGCTTTCTTT
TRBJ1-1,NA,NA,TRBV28,CASRRDTKNTEAFF,TGTGCCAGCAGAAGGGACACCAAGAACACTGAAGCTTTCTTT
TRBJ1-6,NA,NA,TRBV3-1,CASSQDLRPPLHF,TGTGCCAGCAGCCAAGATCTCCGACCACCCCTCCACTTT
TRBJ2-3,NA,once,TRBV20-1,CSAARGASGHTQYF,TGCAGTGCCGCCCGGGGGGCTAGCGGACATACGCAGTATTTT
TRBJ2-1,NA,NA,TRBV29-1,CSVPIRGAAYNEQFF,TGCAGCGTCCCCATCCGGGGGGCGGCCTACAATGAGCAGTTCTTC
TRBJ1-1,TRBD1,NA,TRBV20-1,CSASSGQFNTEAFF,TGCAGTGCTAGTTCGGGACAGTTCAACACTGAAGCTTTCTTT
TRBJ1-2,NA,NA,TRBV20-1,CSAQSGNTGYTF,TGCAGTGCGCAATCCGGGAACACTGGCTACACCTTC
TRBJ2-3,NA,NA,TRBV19,CASRAGSTDTQYF,TGTGCCAGTAGGGCAGGTAGCACAGATACGCAGTATTTT
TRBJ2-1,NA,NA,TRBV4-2,CASSQVPSGTDNNEQFF,TGTGCCAGCAGCCAAGTCCCCTCCGGGACGGACAACAATGAGCAGTTCTTC
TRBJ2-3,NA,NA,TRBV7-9,CASSLLFTDTQYF,TGTGCCAGCAGCTTATTGTTCACAGATACGCAGTATTTT
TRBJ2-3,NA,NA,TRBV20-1,CSAKGPFSTDTQYF,TGCAGTGCTAAGGGGCCCTTTAGCACAGATACGCAGTATTTT
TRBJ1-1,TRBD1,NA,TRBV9,CASSPSGGGGTEAFF,TGTGCCAGCAGCCCCAGCGGAGGGGGCGGCACTGAAGCTTTCTTT
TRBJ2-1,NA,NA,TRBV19,CASSKASSPSYNEQFF,TGTGCCAGTAGTAAGGCCAGTTCCCCCTCCTACAATGAGCAGTTCTTC
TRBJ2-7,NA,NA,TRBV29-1,CSWASIDEQYF,TGCAGCTGGGCTAGCATCGACGAGCAGTACTTC
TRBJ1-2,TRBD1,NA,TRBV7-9,CASSLARTGGPGYTF,TGTGCCAGCAGCTTAGCCCGGACAGGGGGCCCTGGCTACACCTTC
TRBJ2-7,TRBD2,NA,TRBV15,CATSRGLAGSHEQYF,TGTGCCACCAGCAGAGGACTAGCGGGGAGCCACGAGCAGTACTTC
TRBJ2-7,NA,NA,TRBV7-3,CASSLSGGTGEQYF,TGTGCCAGCAGCTTAAGTGGGGGGACGGGCGAGCAGTACTTC
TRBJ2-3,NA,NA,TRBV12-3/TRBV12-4,CASSLPQGFTDTQYF,TGTGCCAGCAGTTTACCACAGGGATTCACAGATACGCAGTATTTT
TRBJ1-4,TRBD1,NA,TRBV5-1,CASSLQGAEKLFF,TGCGCCAGCAGCCTACAGGGGGCCGAAAAACTGTTTTTT
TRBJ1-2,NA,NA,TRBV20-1,CSASTTTGGTNYGYTF,TGCAGTGCTTCTACCACTACCGGGGGGACCAACTATGGCTACACCTTC
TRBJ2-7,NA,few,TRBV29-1,CSVEEPRYEQYF,TGCAGCGTTGAAGAACCTCGCTACGAGCAGTACTTC
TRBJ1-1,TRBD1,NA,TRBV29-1,CSVGTGMNTEAFF,TGCAGCGTGGGGACAGGCATGAACACTGAAGCTTTCTTT
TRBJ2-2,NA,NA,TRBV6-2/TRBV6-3,CASILQGNTGELFF,TGTGCCAGCATTTTACAGGGGAACACCGGGGAGCTGTTTTTT
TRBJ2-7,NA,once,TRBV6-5,CASSLGPGGEQYF,TGTGCCAGCAGCTTAGGGCCGGGTGGCGAGCAGTACTTC
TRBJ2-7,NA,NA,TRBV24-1,CATSDSDRYEQYF,TGTGCCACCAGTGATTCGGACAGATACGAGCAGTACTTC
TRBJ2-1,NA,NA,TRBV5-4,CASKGGGNEQFF,TGTGCCAGCAAGGGGGGGGGCAATGAGCAGTTCTTC
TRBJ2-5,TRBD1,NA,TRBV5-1,CASSWTGGGGETQYF,TGCGCCAGCAGCTGGACAGGGGGCGGAGGAGAGACCCAGTACTTC
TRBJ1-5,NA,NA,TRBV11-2,CASSSGRSTNQPQHF,TGTGCCAGCAGCTCGGGACGGTCCACGAATCAGCCCCAGCATTTT
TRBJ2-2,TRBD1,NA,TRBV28,CASRQGANTGELFF,TGTGCCAGCAGGCAGGGGGCGAACACCGGGGAGCTGTTTTTT
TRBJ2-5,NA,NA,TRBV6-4,CASSDSRAGQETQYF,TGTGCCAGCAGTGACTCGAGGGCAGGCCAAGAGACCCAGTACTTC
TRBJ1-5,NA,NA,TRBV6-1,CASSATAGYPQHF,TGTGCCAGCAGCGCGACCGCGGGATACCCCCAGCATTTT
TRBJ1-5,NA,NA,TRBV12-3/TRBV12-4,CASSPDLLGSNQPQHF,TGTGCCAGCAGCCCCGACCTATTGGGGAGCAATCAGCCCCAGCATTTT